This T cell receptor (beta chain) was sequenced for a study of T cells after posttransplantation cyclophosphamide. Study conclusions and caveats: After PTCy, TRB diversity resembled that of CNI/methotrexate controls. Tissue-infiltrating T cells from skin or gut overlapped little with blood T cells.

At least ten counts were recorded for this clone. Its antigen is currently unknown. CDR3 size: 18 residues. Trimming at V came to 4 bases and at J to 3 bases, leaving 9 bases not matched to a gene. The germline CDR1 and CDR2 sequences are PRHDT and FYEKMQ (reference sequence). Libraries were prepared by immunoSEQ multiplex PCR; TCRdb keeps only in-frame clonotypes and omits some of them. The specimen has approximately 27,000 clones, none found just once. On the day of bone marrow donation, the related graft donor provided peripheral blood. The clonotype originates from a man aged 50-59 years in good health, CMV-negative, and a related stem cell transplant donor. The V and J genes are TRBV13 and TRBJ2-2; 12 bases agree with TRBD1. The sample was PBMCs. The CDR3 nucleotides read TGTGCCAGCAGCTATTTCCGGGACAGGGGGCTTGACACCGGGGAGCTGTTTTTT. This codes for CASSYFRDRGLDTGELFF.